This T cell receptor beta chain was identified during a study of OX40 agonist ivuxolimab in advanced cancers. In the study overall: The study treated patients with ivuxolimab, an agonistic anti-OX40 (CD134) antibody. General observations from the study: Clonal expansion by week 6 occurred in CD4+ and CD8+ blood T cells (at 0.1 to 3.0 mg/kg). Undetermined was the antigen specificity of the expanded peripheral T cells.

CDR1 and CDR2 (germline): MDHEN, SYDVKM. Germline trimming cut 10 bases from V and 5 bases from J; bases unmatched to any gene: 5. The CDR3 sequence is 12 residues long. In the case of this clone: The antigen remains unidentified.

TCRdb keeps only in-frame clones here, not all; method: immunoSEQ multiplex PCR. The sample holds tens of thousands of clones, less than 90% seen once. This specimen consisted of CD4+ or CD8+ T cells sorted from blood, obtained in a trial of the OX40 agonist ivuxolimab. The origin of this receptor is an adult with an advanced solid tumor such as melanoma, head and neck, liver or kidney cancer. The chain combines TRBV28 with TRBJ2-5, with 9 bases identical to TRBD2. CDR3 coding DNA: TGTGCCACGGGACTAGCCGGGGAGACCCAGTACTTC. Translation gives CATGLAGETQYF. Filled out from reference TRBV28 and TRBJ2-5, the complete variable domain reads DVKVTQSSRYLVKRTGEKVFLECVQDMDHENMFWYRQDPGLGLRLIYFSYDVKMKEKGDIPEGYSVSREKKERFSLILESASTNQTSMYLCATGLAGETQYFGPGTRLLVL.